This T cell receptor (beta chain) is from a study of blood T cell repertoires in COVID-19. Study background: T cells, B-cell-depleted T cells, or PBMCs provided the cDNA or gDNA that served as material.

Sequenced by immunoSEQ multiplex PCR; TCRdb stores in-frame clones only, minus some. The sample contains approximately 230,000 clones, about 90% of which appear only once. The sample consisted of PBMCs or T cells enriched from blood (not recorded which). This TCR was sampled from a woman in her 30s with acute COVID-19.

The CDR3, as DNA: TGTGCCAGCAGCACGCCGGGACAGGGGAACACCGGGGAGCTGTTTTTT. This encodes CASSTPGQGNTGELFF. V is TRBV11-3 and J is TRBJ2-2, with 9 bases matching TRBD1. J gave up 1 base and V 5 bases, and 5 bases lay outside the gene matches. CDR1 SGHNT and CDR2 YENEEA come from the germline V gene. This CDR3 comprises 16 residues.